The subject of this entry is one TCR beta chain. Germline V CDR1 and CDR2: MNHEY, SVGEGT. V shed 2 bases and J 5 bases; nucleotides not matched to a gene: 26. CDR3 length: 21 residues. In the source study's methods: By means of reference gene primer amplification, nucleated cell counts were estimated. Libraries were prepared by immunoSEQ multiplex PCR; TCRdb keeps only in-frame clonotypes and omits some of them. The V and J calls and the clone size are those of that table, but D and trimming were determined from the DNA. The sample records some 400,000 clones, more than 75% being singletons. Enrolled during active infection, Seattle patients were then followed longitudinally. This sample was included in a study of blood T cell repertoires in COVID-19. The wider study: Acute and convalescent COVID-19 samples came from the United States, Italy and Spain.

This sequence joins TRBV6-2 or TRBV6-3 and TRBJ2-5; 7 bases match TRBD1. This TCR came from a woman aged 55-70 years with COVID-19, enrolled during active disease. What was sequenced was peripheral blood. The CDR3 nucleotides read TGTGCCAGCAGTTACCCGACCCTGACGAAAATCCGGGACAGCCCCAGGGAGACCCAGTACTTC. Translation gives CASSYPTLTKIRDSPRETQYF.